At least ten counts were recorded for the clone carrying this T cell receptor (beta chain). What it recognizes is unknown. Between the trimmed V and J ends, which lost 5 bases and 2 bases, there was a span of 15 bases. CDR1 is SEHNR and CDR2 is FQNEAQ in the germline V gene (reference sequence). This CDR3 is built from 16 residues. They built TCR cDNA with 5'RACE template switching, a step that put in a universal primer site and UMIs. TCRdb called the 5' RACE reads again in MiXCR, with one record for every CDR3 protein. The sample lists some 350,000 distinct CDR3 sequences; about 4% were seen once. This sample stems from a study of T cells after yellow fever vaccination. Findings and limits, study-wide: FACS-sorted repertoires might harbor abundant contaminating clonotypes from the bulk population. Subsequent booster samples again held most clones from primary vaccination (roughly 96% CD4, nearly 90% CD8).

This TCR came from a man between 18 and 35 years old who received the YFV17D yellow fever vaccine. This specimen was PBMCs, taken 5 days after the yellow fever booster vaccination. The chain combines TRBV7-9 with TRBJ2-2; a possible D gene is TRBD1 (6 bases). CDR3 coding DNA: TGTGCCAGCAGCCCCCGATCCAGGGGCAACACCGGGGAGCTGTTTTTT. Encoded protein: CASSPRSRGNTGELFF.